The 21 T cell receptor beta chains below come from one sample, sequenced in a study of blood T cell repertoires in COVID-19. Clones were sequenced by immunoSEQ multiplex PCR, and TCRdb holds only the in-frame ones, with some missing. The sample records 200,000 to 250,000 clones, approximately 84% being singletons. Specimen: PBMCs or T cells enriched from blood (not recorded which). These receptors were taken from a man in his forties or fifties who had recovered from COVID-19.

This clone occurred once. This chain uses TRBV7-8 with TRBJ1-6, with D possibly being TRBD1 (5 bases). The CDR3 is made up of 15 amino acids. Germline CDR1 is SGHVS and CDR2 is FQNEAQ. The V end was cut by 6 bases, the J end by 6 bases, with 15 bases between. CDR3 amino acids: CASRSIRDSNSPLHF. The DNA for the CDR3 is TGTGCCAGCAGGTCCATCCGGGACTCTAATTCACCCCTCCACTTT.

This sequence joins TRBV2 and TRBJ2-5; weak D call: TRBD2 (7 bases). The CDR3 is 14 amino acids. V was clipped by 7 bases and J by 2 bases, with 14 bases between them. Germline V CDR1 and CDR2: SNHLY, FYNNEI. As DNA, the CDR3 is TGTGCCAGCAAGAGGGGGAGGGAACAAGAGACCCAGTACTTC. This gives the protein CASKRGREQETQYF.

The chain recombines TRBV5-4 with TRBJ1-1; D remains ambiguous. V was shortened by 3 bases and J by 0 bases, with 12 bases between the two germline ends. Germline V gene sequence: CDR1 SGHNT, CDR2 YYREEE (reference sequence). This CDR3 is 15 amino acids long. CDR3 sequence: CASSSPPTLNTEAFF. The CDR3, as DNA: TGTGCCAGCAGCTCCCCCCCGACTTTGAACACTGAAGCTTTCTTT. Using reference TRBV5-4 and TRBJ1-1 for the parts outside the CDR3, the full variable domain is ETGVTQSPTHLIKTRGQQVTLRCSSQSGHNTVSWYQQALGQGPQFIFQYYREEENGRGNFPPRFSGLQFPNYSSELNVNALELDDSALYLCASSSPPTLNTEAFFGQGTRLTVV.

The chain combines TRBV9 with TRBJ2-1, with 9 bases that match TRBD2. V shed 3 bases and J 5 bases; nucleotides not matched to a gene: 9. Germline CDR1 reads SGDLS; CDR2 reads YYNGEE. The CDR3 runs to 16 residues. The CDR3 coding sequence is TGTGCCAGCAGCGATGTAGCGGGGGCCGGGGACAATGAGCAGTTCTTC. Translation: CASSDVAGAGDNEQFF. The variable domain in full, completed from reference TRBV9 and TRBJ2-1, reads DSGVTQTPKHLITATGQRVTLRCSPRSGDLSVYWYQQSLDQGLQFLIQYYNGEERAKGNILERFSAQQFPDLHSELNLSSLELGDSALYFCASSDVAGAGDNEQFFGPGTRLTVL.

The chain employs TRBV5-4 and TRBJ1-2, with TRBD1 matching over 7 bases. Trimming cost V 4 bases and J 8 bases; bases outside gene matches: 14. The germline V gene has CDR1 SGHNT and CDR2 YYREEE (reference sequence). This CDR3 contains 15 residues. In nucleotides, the CDR3 is TGTGCCAGCAGCCCCCCGGACAGGCCCGAAACAGGCTACACCTTC. Translating gives CASSPPDRPETGYTF.

The chain joins TRBV10-1 to TRBJ2-7; 9 nucleotides line up with TRBD1. Germline V lookup: CDR1 WNHNN, CDR2 SYGVQD (reference sequence). This CDR3 is built from 15 residues. With 7 bases clipped from V and 3 bases from J, the junction kept 10 bases outside the gene matches. CDR3 amino acids: CASTEPDRGVYEQYF. The CDR3 DNA sequence: TGCGCCAGCACCGAACCCGACAGGGGGGTCTACGAGCAGTACTTC.

The rearrangement links TRBV9 to TRBJ2-1, with 8 bases identical to TRBD2. The length of the CDR3 is 17 residues. CDR1 SGDLS and CDR2 YYNGEE come from the germline V gene. Unmatched junction bases numbered 14, after V lost 0 bases and J lost 9 bases. In nucleotides, the CDR3 is TGTGCCAGCAGCGTAGACCCAACGGGGGGGCCTTTGGGTGAGCAGTTCTTC. Translation: CASSVDPTGGPLGEQFF.

This clone was seen only once. The J gene is TRBJ2-7, the V gene TRBV28; TRBD1 matches 8 bases. Trimming cost V 8 bases and J 3 bases; bases outside gene matches: 9. Germline V gene lookup returns CDR1 MDHEN and CDR2 SYDVKM. The CDR3 spans 14 residues. The CDR3 reads CASVDRGSNYEQYF. As DNA, the CDR3 is TGTGCCAGCGTAGACAGGGGCTCAAACTACGAGCAGTACTTC.

In nucleotides, the CDR3 is TGTGCCAGCAGTTTCAGTAGCGGGGTCGAGCAGTACTTC. Its translation is CASSFSSGVEQYF. The chain combines TRBV12-3 or TRBV12-4 with TRBJ2-7; 8 bases match TRBD2. The CDR3 totals 13 residues. The junction had 4 bases not matched to a gene; V was cut back by 3 bases and J by 6 bases.

The chain carries TRBV29-1 and TRBJ1-1; no clear D gene. Germline CDR1 SQVTM, CDR2 ANQGSEA. This CDR3 region has 15 residues. Trimming shortened V by 5 bases and J by 4 bases, and 20 bases separated the two germline ends. The CDR3, as DNA: TGCAGCGTTCTCGGCGGGTCCCGGCGTAGCACTGAAGCTTTCTTT. It yields the protein CSVLGGSRRSTEAFF.

The rearrangement joins TRBV5-1 to TRBJ1-5; D is ambiguous. The V gene's germline CDR1 is SGHRS and CDR2 YFSETQ. CDR3 size: 13 residues. Trimming stripped 4 bases from V and 5 bases from J, with 10 bases between. CDR3 region: CASSEDFDQPQHF. In DNA form, the CDR3 reads TGCGCCAGCAGCGAGGATTTCGATCAGCCCCAGCATTTT.

This clone was picked up a small number of times. Written as DNA, the CDR3 is TGTGCCAGCAATTCCTTCTCGGGGGGAAAACTGTTTTTT. This encodes CASNSFSGGKLFF. The rearrangement links TRBV14 to TRBJ1-4; a possible D gene is TRBD1 (5 bases). The germline gives CDR1 SGHDN, CDR2 FVKESK. The CDR3 runs 13 residues. With 7 bases removed from V and 10 bases from J, the gap between germline ends came to 16 bases.

The chain links TRBV29-1 to TRBJ1-5; no clear D. This CDR3 has 12 amino acids. Germline V lookup: CDR1 SQVTM, CDR2 ANQGSEA. The V end was cut by 7 bases, the J end by 5 bases, with 12 bases between. The chain's CDR3 is CSAGGPDQPQHF. CDR3 DNA: TGCAGCGCCGGCGGGCCAGATCAGCCCCAGCATTTT.

The V call is TRBV29-1, the J call TRBJ2-5; 7 bases map to TRBD1. With 7 bases clipped from V and 3 bases from J, the junction kept 5 bases outside the gene matches. This CDR3 spans 12 amino acids. Germline CDR1 reads SQVTM; CDR2 reads ANQGSEA. The CDR3 region is CSALTGEETQYF. The CDR3 DNA sequence: TGCAGCGCCTTAACAGGGGAAGAGACCCAGTACTTC.

This clone was recorded only once. The rearrangement joins TRBV6-5 to TRBJ2-1; 7 nucleotides agree with TRBD2. This CDR3 spans 14 amino acids. Germline V lookup: CDR1 MNHEY, CDR2 SVGAGI. J lost 1 base, V lost 8 bases, and 5 bases had no gene match. The CDR3, as DNA: TGTGCCAGCTCGCGGGGAGGGTCCTACAATGAGCAGTTCTTC. Translation gives CASSRGGSYNEQFF.

The J gene is TRBJ1-6, the V gene TRBV6-1; a weak D match, TRBD1 (5 bases). Germline V lookup: CDR1 MNHNS, CDR2 SASEGT. The CDR3 runs to 15 residues. V lost 3 bases, J lost 9 bases, and 15 bases lay in between. The CDR3 sequence is CASSDPGSGGSPLHF. The DNA of the CDR3 is TGTGCCAGCAGTGATCCCGGATCGGGGGGTTCACCCCTCCACTTT.

The chain joins TRBV12-3 or TRBV12-4 to TRBJ1-1; D remains unclear. CDR3 length: 12 amino acids. V was pared by 2 bases and J by 7 bases, with 8 bases between. The CDR3 nucleotides read TGTGCCAGCAGTTTACCTCGAGGTGAAGCTTTCTTT. Its translation is CASSLPRGEAFF.

This sequence joins TRBV14 and TRBJ1-1; weak D call: TRBD1 (6 bases). This CDR3 is 15 amino acids long. Looked up from germline, CDR1 is SGHDN and CDR2 is FVKESK. The V gene lost 3 bases and the J gene lost 5 bases, with 16 bases spanning the gap. CDR3 in DNA: TGTGCCAGCAGCCAGGCAGGGGCCCTTTCGACTGAAGCTTTCTTT. Translation: CASSQAGALSTEAFF.

The chain couples TRBV14 to TRBJ1-1; TRBD1 matches 12 bases. The trim removed 0 bases at V and 11 bases at J, leaving 13 bases unmatched. The CDR3 sequence is 17 residues long. Looked up from germline, CDR1 is SGHDN and CDR2 is FVKESK. CDR3 residues: CASSQDFWDRGPLRAFF. In DNA form, the CDR3 reads TGTGCCAGCAGCCAAGATTTCTGGGACAGGGGGCCCTTGCGGGCTTTCTTT.

In DNA, the CDR3 is TGTGCCGCTTGGGTCGGGACAGGGGGGGCTCCCGAGGGGTCACCCCTCCACTTT. Translation: CAAWVGTGGAPEGSPLHF. The J gene is TRBJ1-6, the V gene TRBV7-7; 11 nucleotides match TRBD1. The junction had 22 bases not matched to a gene; V was cut back by 11 bases and J by 10 bases. This CDR3 comprises 18 residues. Germline V gene data show CDR1 as SSHAT and CDR2 as FNYEAQ (reference sequence).

This clone was seen ten or more times. The V call is TRBV19, the J call TRBJ2-5, with D possibly TRBD1 on 5 matching bases. Trimming took 5 bases from V and 1 from J, leaving 14 bases between them. The CDR3 consists of 15 residues. Germline-derived CDR1 and CDR2 are LNHDA and SQIVND (reference sequence). As DNA, the CDR3 is TGTGCCAGTAGTGGACGACAGCTCCCCCAAGAGACCCAGTACTTC. Protein product: CASSGRQLPQETQYF. The full variable domain, with the rest looked up from reference TRBV19 and TRBJ2-5, is DGGITQSPKYLFRKEGQNVTLSCEQNLNHDAMYWYRQDPGQGLRLIYYSQIVNDFQKGDIAEGYSVSREKKESFPLTVTSAQKNPTAFYLCASSGRQLPQETQYFGPGTRLLVL.